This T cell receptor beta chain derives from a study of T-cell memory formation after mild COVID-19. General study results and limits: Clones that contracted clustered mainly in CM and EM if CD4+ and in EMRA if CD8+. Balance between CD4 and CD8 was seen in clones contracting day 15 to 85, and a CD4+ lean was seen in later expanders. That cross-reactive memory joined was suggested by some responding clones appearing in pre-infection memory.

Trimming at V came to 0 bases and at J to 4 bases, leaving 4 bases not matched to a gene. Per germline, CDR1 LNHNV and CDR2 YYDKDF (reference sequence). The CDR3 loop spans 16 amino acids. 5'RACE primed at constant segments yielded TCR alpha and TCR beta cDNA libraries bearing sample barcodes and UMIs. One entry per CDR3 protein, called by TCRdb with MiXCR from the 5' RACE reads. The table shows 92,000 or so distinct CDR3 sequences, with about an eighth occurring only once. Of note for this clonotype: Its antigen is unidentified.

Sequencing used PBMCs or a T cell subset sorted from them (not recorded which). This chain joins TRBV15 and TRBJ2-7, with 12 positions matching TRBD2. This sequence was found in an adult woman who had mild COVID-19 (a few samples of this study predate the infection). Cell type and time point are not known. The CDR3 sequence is CATSRDHGTSGYEQYF. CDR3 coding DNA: TGTGCCACCAGCAGAGACCACGGGACTAGCGGGTACGAGCAGTACTTC.